This T cell receptor beta chain is from a study of tumor-infiltrating lymphocytes in localized non-small cell lung cancer. Data came from immunoSEQ multiplex PCR; TCRdb stores just in-frame clones and leaves some out. Of about 9,700 clones in the sample, about 72% were seen once. Germline V gene lookup returns CDR1 ENHRY and CDR2 SYGVKD. V was clipped by 4 bases and J by 2 bases, with 6 bases between them. CDR3 size: 12 residues. This sequence was found in a human donor with non-small cell lung cancer. Sequenced sample: lung tumor tissue. The genes are TRBV10-3 and TRBJ2-7; no firm D call. CDR3 bases: TGTGCCATCAGTGGGAACGCCTACGAGCAGTACTTC. It is translated as CAISGNAYEQYF.